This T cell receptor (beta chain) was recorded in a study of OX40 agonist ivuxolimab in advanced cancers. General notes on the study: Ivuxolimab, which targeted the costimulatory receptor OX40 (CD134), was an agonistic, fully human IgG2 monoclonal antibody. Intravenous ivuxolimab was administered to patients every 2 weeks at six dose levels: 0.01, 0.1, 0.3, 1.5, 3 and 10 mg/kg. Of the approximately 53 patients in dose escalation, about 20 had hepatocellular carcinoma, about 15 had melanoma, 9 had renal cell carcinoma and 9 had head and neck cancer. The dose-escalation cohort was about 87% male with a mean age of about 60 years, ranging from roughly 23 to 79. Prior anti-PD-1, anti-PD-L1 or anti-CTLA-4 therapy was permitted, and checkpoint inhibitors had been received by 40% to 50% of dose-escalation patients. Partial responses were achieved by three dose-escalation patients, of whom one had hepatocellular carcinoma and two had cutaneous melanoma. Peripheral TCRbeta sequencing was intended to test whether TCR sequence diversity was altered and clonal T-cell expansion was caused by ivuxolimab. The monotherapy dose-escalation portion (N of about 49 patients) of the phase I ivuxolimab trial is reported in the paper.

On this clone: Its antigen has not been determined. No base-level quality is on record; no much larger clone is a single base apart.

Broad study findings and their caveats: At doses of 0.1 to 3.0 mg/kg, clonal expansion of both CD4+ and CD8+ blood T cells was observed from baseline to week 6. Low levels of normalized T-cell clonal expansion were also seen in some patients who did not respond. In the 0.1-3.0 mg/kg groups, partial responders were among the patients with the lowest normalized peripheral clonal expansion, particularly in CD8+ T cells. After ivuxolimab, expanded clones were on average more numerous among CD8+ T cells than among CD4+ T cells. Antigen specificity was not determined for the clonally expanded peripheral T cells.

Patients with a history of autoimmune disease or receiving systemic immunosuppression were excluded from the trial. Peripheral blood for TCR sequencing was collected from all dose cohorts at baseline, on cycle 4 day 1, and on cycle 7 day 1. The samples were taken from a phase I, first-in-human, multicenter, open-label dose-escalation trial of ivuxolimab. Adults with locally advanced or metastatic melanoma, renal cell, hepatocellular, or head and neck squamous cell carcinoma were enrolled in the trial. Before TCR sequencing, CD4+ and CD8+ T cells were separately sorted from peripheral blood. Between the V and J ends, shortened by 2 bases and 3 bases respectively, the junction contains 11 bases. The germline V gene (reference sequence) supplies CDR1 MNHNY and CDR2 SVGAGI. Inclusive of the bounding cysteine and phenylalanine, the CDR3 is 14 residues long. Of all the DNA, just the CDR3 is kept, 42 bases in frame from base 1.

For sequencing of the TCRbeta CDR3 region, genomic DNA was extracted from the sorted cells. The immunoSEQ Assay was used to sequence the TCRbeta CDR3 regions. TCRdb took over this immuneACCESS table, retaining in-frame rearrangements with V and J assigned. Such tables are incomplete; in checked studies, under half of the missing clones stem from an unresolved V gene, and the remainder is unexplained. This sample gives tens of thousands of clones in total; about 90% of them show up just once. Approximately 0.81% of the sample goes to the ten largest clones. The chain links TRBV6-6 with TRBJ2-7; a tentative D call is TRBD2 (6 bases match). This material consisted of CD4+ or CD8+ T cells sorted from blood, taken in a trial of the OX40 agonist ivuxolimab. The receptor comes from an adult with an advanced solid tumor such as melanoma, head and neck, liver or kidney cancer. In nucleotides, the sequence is TGTGCCAGCAGTTACGAGAGGCGGGGCTACGAGCAGTACTTC. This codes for CASSYERRGYEQYF.